The 9 T cell receptor beta chains below come from one sample, sequenced in a study of T cell responses to AZD1222 COVID-19 vaccine. TCRdb keeps only in-frame clones here, not all; method: immunoSEQ multiplex PCR. The sample has 95,000 to 150,000 clones, about 90% seen once. The material was peripheral blood, obtained on day 0 of AZD1222 vaccination. These receptors came from an adult in good health.

The chain links TRBV19 to TRBJ2-1; D remains unclear. Trimming took 0 bases from V and 1 from J, leaving 7 bases between them. The germline gives CDR1 LNHDA, CDR2 SQIVND (reference sequence). The CDR3 consists of 15 residues. This CDR3 reads CASSIERSSYNEQFF. The CDR3 region has the DNA TGTGCCAGTAGTATAGAGCGGAGTTCCTACAATGAGCAGTTCTTC.

The rearrangement joins TRBV7-2 to TRBJ2-5, with a possible D match to TRBD1 (5 bases). The CDR3 totals 13 residues. Deletions cut 2 bases from V and 4 bases from J, with 8 bases between. Germline V gives CDR1 SGHTA, CDR2 FQGNSA. CDR3 DNA: TGTGCCAGCAGCTTACAGGGTCGAGAGACCCAGTACTTC. It specifies CASSLQGRETQYF. Complete variable domain (other parts from reference TRBV7-2 and TRBJ2-5): GAGVSQSPSNKVTEKGKDVELRCDPISGHTALYWYRQSLGQGLEFLIYFQGNSAPDKSGLPSDRFSAERTGGSVSTLTIQRTQQEDSAVYLCASSLQGRETQYFGPGTRLLVL.

The chain employs TRBV27 and TRBJ2-7; maybe TRBD1 (6 bases). There are 14 residues in the CDR3. Between the trimmed V and J ends, which lost 5 bases and 4 bases, there was a span of 15 bases. Per the germline V gene, CDR1 is MNHEY and CDR2 is SMNVEV (reference sequence). In DNA form, the CDR3 reads TGTGCCAGCAGTCCATCAACAGGGTGGTACGAGCAGTACTTC. Its translation is CASSPSTGWYEQYF.

This chain links TRBV13 with TRBJ2-1; 8 bases are shared with TRBD2. Germline trimming cut 5 bases from V and 1 base from J; bases unmatched to any gene: 7. CDR3 length: 16 residues. Germline V lookup: CDR1 PRHDT, CDR2 FYEKMQ (reference sequence). CDR3 sequence (DNA): TGTGCCAGCAGCGAGCTAGCGGGTAGGTCCTACAATGAGCAGTTCTTC. Translating it yields CASSELAGRSYNEQFF.

The chain carries TRBV30 and TRBJ1-1; D possibly corresponds to TRBD1 (5 bases). The germline V and J ends were trimmed by 0 bases and 4 bases, with 12 bases remaining between them. The CDR3 sequence is 14 residues long. The germline gives CDR1 GTSNPN, CDR2 SVGIG (reference sequence). The DNA of the CDR3 is TGTGCCTGGAGTGTAGGCAGGGCTATCACTGAAGCTTTCTTT. Translating it yields CAWSVGRAITEAFF.

The chain employs TRBV25-1 and TRBJ2-7; D possibly uses TRBD1 or TRBD2 (5 bases each). Trimming left V 2 bases short and J 4 bases short, with 15 bases between. Germline CDR1 and CDR2: MGHDK and SYGVNS. The length of the CDR3 is 15 residues. The DNA of the CDR3 is TGTGCCAGCAGTGAAGGGGGAGCTCCAAAGTACGAGCAGTACTTC. It encodes CASSEGGAPKYEQYF.

V gene TRBV10-3 combines with J gene TRBJ2-7; either TRBD1 or TRBD2 may fit D (5 bases each). Trimming shortened V by 11 bases and J by 0 bases, and 11 bases separated the two germline ends. Germline lookup yields CDR1 ENHRY and CDR2 SYGVKD. This CDR3 has 12 amino acids. This CDR3 is CAVGRVSYEQYV. The CDR3 DNA follows: TGTGCCGTGGGACGGGTCTCCTACGAGCAGTACGTC.

This sequence joins TRBV25-1 and TRBJ1-3; 8 positions match TRBD1. Germline CDR1 reads MGHDK; CDR2 reads SYGVNS. CDR3 size: 15 residues. V lost 2 bases and J lost 3; bases outside the gene matches: 3. The CDR3 DNA follows: TGTGCCAGCAGTGAAGACAGGGGTTTTGGAAACACCATATATTTT. This encodes CASSEDRGFGNTIYF.

J is TRBJ2-1 and V is TRBV7-8; TRBD2 matches at 8 bases. The CDR3 runs 15 residues. The junction had 5 bases not matched to a gene; V was cut back by 3 bases and J by 4 bases. The germline V gene encodes CDR1 SGHVS and CDR2 FQNEAQ. Here the CDR3 reads CASSLNAGGYNEQFF. Written as DNA, the CDR3 is TGTGCCAGCAGCTTGAACGCGGGGGGATACAATGAGCAGTTCTTC.